This T cell receptor beta chain was obtained from a study of blood T cell repertoires in COVID-19. Study-level background: COVID-19 samples from acute and convalescent phases originated in the United States, Italy and Spain.

This CDR3 region has 15 residues. Trimming at V came to 5 bases and at J to 4 bases, leaving 9 bases not matched to a gene. Germline V gives CDR1 LNHDA, CDR2 SQIVND (reference sequence). Using immunoSEQ multiplex PCR, the repertoire was profiled, and TCRdb retains in-frame clones only, with some absent. The sample holds 150,000 to 200,000 clones; 77% are singletons and the top ten take 2.8%. This clonotype originated in an older man with acute or convalescent COVID-19. The rearrangement links TRBV19 to TRBJ1-2; 8 nucleotides align to TRBD1. Sequenced: peripheral blood. In nucleotides, the CDR3 is TGTGCCAGTAGTCCTAATTCCGACAGGGGCTATGGCTACACCTTC. Protein sequence: CASSPNSDRGYGYTF.